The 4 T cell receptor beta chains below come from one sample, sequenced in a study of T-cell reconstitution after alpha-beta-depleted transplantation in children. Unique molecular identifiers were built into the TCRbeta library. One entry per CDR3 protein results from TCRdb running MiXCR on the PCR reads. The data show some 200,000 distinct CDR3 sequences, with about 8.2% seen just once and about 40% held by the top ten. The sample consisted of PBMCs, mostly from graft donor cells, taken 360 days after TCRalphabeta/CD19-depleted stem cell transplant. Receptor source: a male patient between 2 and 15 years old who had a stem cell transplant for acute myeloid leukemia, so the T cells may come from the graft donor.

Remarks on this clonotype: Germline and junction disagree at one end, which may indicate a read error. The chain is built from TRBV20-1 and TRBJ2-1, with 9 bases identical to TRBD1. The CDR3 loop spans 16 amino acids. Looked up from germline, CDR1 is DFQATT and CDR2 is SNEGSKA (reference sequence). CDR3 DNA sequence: TGCAGTGCCCTCCCTCTACAGGGGGCTAGCTACTATGAGCAGTTCTTC. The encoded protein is CSALPLQGASYYEQFF.

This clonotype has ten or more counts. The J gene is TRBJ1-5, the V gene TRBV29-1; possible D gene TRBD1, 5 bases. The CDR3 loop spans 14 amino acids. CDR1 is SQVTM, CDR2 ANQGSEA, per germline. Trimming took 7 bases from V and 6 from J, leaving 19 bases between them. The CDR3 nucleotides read TGCAGCGCTCTCCTTCCGGGGCCAAGTCAGCCCCAGCATTTT. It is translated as CSALLPGPSQPQHF.

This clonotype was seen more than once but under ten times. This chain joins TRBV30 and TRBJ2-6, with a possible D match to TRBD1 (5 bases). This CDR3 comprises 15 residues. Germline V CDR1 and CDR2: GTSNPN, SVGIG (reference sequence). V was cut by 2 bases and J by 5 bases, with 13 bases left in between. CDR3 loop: CAWSSRGGWANVLTF. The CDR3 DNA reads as TGTGCCTGGAGTTCTAGGGGTGGCTGGGCCAACGTCCTGACTTTC.

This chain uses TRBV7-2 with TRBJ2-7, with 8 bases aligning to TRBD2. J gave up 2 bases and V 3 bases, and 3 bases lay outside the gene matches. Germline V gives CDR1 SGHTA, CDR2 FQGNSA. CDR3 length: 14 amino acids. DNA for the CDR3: TGTGCCAGCAGCTTTAGCGGGGCCCCCTACGAGCAGTACTTC. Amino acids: CASSFSGAPYEQYF.